Below, one T cell receptor (beta chain) is given with its context. It lacks a known antigen. No per-base quality is available; no much larger clone lies one base away. The immunoSEQ Assay was the method used to sequence TCRbeta CDR3 regions. After extraction, genomic DNA underwent amplification by bias-controlled multiplex PCR, followed by high-throughput sequencing. For the original study's pipeline: Collapsing and filtering of sequences were performed to quantify the absolute abundance of each unique TCRbeta CDR3 region. Usable DNA was measured by amplifying reference genes present in all nucleated cells, and TCRbeta template counts were normalized to that usable DNA to estimate T cell fraction. Repertoire TCRs were annotated as SARS-CoV-2-specific when V gene, CDR3 amino acid sequence and J gene were exactly matched to a known reactive TCR set. The reference SARS-CoV-2 TCR set was derived from MIRA and filtered for enrichment in COVID-19-positive ImmuneCODE repertoires, a step that removed public or cross-reactive TCRs. Drawing on the MIRA antigens, annotated TCRs were analysed further at the level of specific ORF or position within ORF. Depth was the summed frequency of annotated unique rearrangements, while breadth was defined as annotated unique rearrangements over total unique productive rearrangements. Group comparisons of TCR breadth used two-sided Wilcoxon rank-sum tests. TCRdb obtained this table from immuneACCESS and retained in-frame rearrangements with V and J assigned. These tables miss some clones; where compared with another copy, unresolved V genes account for less than half of the shortfall, and the remainder is unexplained. D and trimming come from the DNA, and the V and J calls and clone size come from that table. The sample yields about 350,000 clones; around 89% were counted once. Jointly, the top ten make up 5% of the sample.

Reading the germline V gene gives CDR1 SQVTM and CDR2 ANQGSEA. The CDR3 runs 11 amino acids, cysteine and phenylalanine included. CDR3 DNA is the only sequence kept; it has 33 bases, read in frame from the first base. V drops 7 bases and J drops 0 bases, leaving 7 bases in between. The data belong to a study of Ad26.COV2.S vaccination and SARS-CoV-2 variants (dated by TCRdb to the early 2020s). In terms of the full investigation: Vaccine-arm donors came from COV1001, a multicentre, randomized, double-blind, placebo-controlled phase I-IIa trial of Ad26.COV2.S in healthy adults. Dosing of Ad26.COV2.S was intramuscular, at either 5x10^10 or 1x10^11 viral particles, delivered as one shot or as two shots spaced 56 days apart. TCRbeta repertoire sequencing served as the tool for gauging how specific and how broad the SARS-CoV-2-reactive T cell receptors were following Ad26.COV2.S vaccination. A total of around 32 samples were included in the TCR-sequenced set, comprising roughly 19 Ad26.COV2.S vaccine recipients, 5 placebo recipients and 8 SARS-CoV-2 convalescent individuals. Trial participants were randomized into five groups of five, in which low-dose or high-dose Ad26.COV2.S was given once or twice, or placebo was given on both occasions. Investigators remained blinded to trial group allocation during experiments and outcome assessment. Broad study findings and their caveats: Higher spike-specific TCR breadth was observed in Ad26.COV2.S recipients than in placebo recipients (P = 0.0014). According to the authors, total T cell responses may have been underestimated by the TCR breadth and depth analyses. The study lacked the statistical power to compare responses across vaccine doses or regimens. Substantial breadth of spike-specific CD8+ and CD4+ T cell responses was reported after vaccination. Vaccine and placebo recipients had comparable non-spike TCR breadth, which fits with the vaccine containing only spike.

The treatment or condition label of this sample denotes: around 19 received Ad26.COV2.S at low or high dose, single or two shots; five or six received placebo; per-sample allocation not given. Repertoires of vaccine and placebo recipients were sequenced from samples collected on day 63 after the first injection. Between 29 July and 7 August 2020, Cohort 1b enrolled 25 adults aged 18-55 years at one site in Boston, USA. Ad26.COV2.S was a replication-incompetent adenovirus type 26 vector expressing a prefusion-stabilized SARS-CoV-2 spike protein from the original Wuhan strain. This sequence was found in a person between 18 and 65 years old who received the Ad26.COV2.S COVID-19 vaccine or a placebo. The rearrangement joined TRBV29-1 to TRBJ2-7; no confident D gene assignment can be made. The sequencing here drew on peripheral blood, taken in a trial of Ad26.COV2.S vaccine versus placebo. The nucleotide sequence reads TGCAGCGCCAGCAACTCCTACGAGCAGTACTTC. It specifies CSASNSYEQYF.